The 23 T cell receptor beta chains presented below share a single source sample, sequenced in a study of shared clonotypes between healthy human individuals. CD8 cells regarded as naive lacked CD45RO, were positively chosen for CCR7, and omitted terminally differentiated effector memory CD45RA+ cells. The protocol was immunoSEQ multiplex PCR, while the TCRdb copy is restricted to in-frame clones and leaves out a portion. The sample consists of under 2,000,000 clones, roughly 94% of them appearing once. The sample consisted of naive CD8+ T cells sorted from blood. The receptors were sampled from a young man in good health.

This sequence joins TRBV19 and TRBJ1-3; TRBD1 might be the D (5 bases). The ends were cut back, 9 bases at V and 0 bases at J, with 15 bases in the middle. CDR1 and CDR2 (germline): LNHDA, SQIVND (reference sequence). The CDR3 totals 15 residues. In DNA, the CDR3 is TGTGCCAGCCGGACATTTGCTTACTCTGGAAACACCATATATTTT. It encodes CASRTFAYSGNTIYF.

Of note for this clone: Other DNA sequences in this specimen translate into the identical CDR3. The chain recombines TRBV19 with TRBJ1-5; 9 positions agree with TRBD1. Germline lookup yields CDR1 LNHDA and CDR2 SQIVND (reference sequence). The CDR3 totals 14 residues. The J segment lost 6 bases and the V segment lost 2 bases, leaving 2 bases of the junction unmatched. The CDR3 reads CASSITGGSQPQHF. The CDR3 nucleotides read TGTGCCAGTAGTATAACAGGGGGCAGTCAGCCCCAGCATTTT.

The chain links TRBV10-3 to TRBJ1-3; D might be TRBD1 (6 bases). The V and J ends lost 0 bases and 3 bases respectively, with 15 bases between them. Germline CDR1 is ENHRY and CDR2 is SYGVKD. This CDR3 contains 17 residues. CDR3 amino acids: CAISESWASGDGNTIYF. CDR3 coding DNA: TGTGCCATCAGTGAGTCGTGGGCGTCAGGGGATGGAAACACCATATATTTT.

The V gene is TRBV7-2, the J gene TRBJ2-7; possibly TRBD2 for D (5 bases). CDR1 and CDR2 (germline): SGHTA, FQGNSA. This CDR3 comprises 16 residues. The V and J ends lost 5 bases and 6 bases respectively, with 23 bases between them. The CDR3 nucleotides read TGTGCCAGCAGCCCCCCCCTCTTAGCGTTTTCGGGCGAGCAGTACTTC. Translating it yields CASSPPLLAFSGEQYF.

V and J are TRBV19 and TRBJ2-1; no clear D. CDR1 and CDR2 (germline): LNHDA, SQIVND (reference sequence). CDR3 length: 15 amino acids. Between the trimmed V and J ends, which lost 4 bases and 0 bases, there was a span of 10 bases. The CDR3 is CASSTGVSSYNEQFF. The CDR3 DNA is TGTGCCAGTAGTACTGGTGTGAGCTCCTACAATGAGCAGTTCTTC.

The sample holds one count of this clone. The chain recombines TRBV7-9 with TRBJ2-1; 9 bases line up with TRBD1. The CDR3 length is 15 residues. Trimming removed 4 bases from V and 8 bases from J; junction bases left unmatched: 9. CDR1 and CDR2 (germline): SEHNR, FQNEAQ (reference sequence). CDR3 in amino acids: CASSSPDRGGYEQFF. The CDR3 DNA reads TGTGCCAGCAGCTCCCCGGACAGGGGAGGGTATGAGCAGTTCTTC.

Details on this clone: At one end, the junction sequence differs from germline, possibly due to a read error. This CDR3 is also generated by other DNA sequences in the sample. V and J are TRBV7-7 and TRBJ2-1; 11 bases agree with TRBD2. The CDR3 has 15 residues. Germline-derived CDR1 and CDR2 are SSHAT and FNYEAQ (reference sequence). As DNA, the CDR3 is TGTGCTAGCAGCTTAGGGACTAGCGGCTACAATGAGCAGTTCTTC. Translating it yields CASSLGTSGYNEQFF.

J is TRBJ1-2 and V is TRBV27; 7 bases agree with TRBD1. The CDR3 loop spans 15 amino acids. The germline V gene encodes CDR1 MNHEY and CDR2 SMNVEV (reference sequence). V was pared by 6 bases and J by 2 bases, with 9 bases of the junction left unmatched. The CDR3 reads CASSLKGTANYGYTF. Here the CDR3 DNA reads TGTGCCAGCAGCCTGAAGGGGACAGCCAACTATGGCTACACCTTC.

This chain joins TRBV13 and TRBJ2-1, with D maybe TRBD2 (6 bases). Germline loops: CDR1 PRHDT, CDR2 FYEKMQ (reference sequence). The CDR3 has 16 residues. The germline V and J ends were trimmed by 5 bases and 5 bases, with 19 bases remaining between them. The DNA of the CDR3 is TGTGCCAGCAGCCCTAGCGCCAGCGGGCTTGACAATGAGCAGTTCTTC. Its translation: CASSPSASGLDNEQFF.

The chain has TRBV5-4 and TRBJ2-7; 10 bases are shared with TRBD1. The V and J ends lost 2 bases and 6 bases, in that order; junction bases with no gene match: 2. Germline lookup yields CDR1 SGHNT and CDR2 YYREEE (reference sequence). The CDR3 contains 13 residues. The CDR3 spells CASSFRQGAEQYF. The CDR3 DNA sequence: TGTGCCAGCAGCTTCCGACAGGGGGCCGAGCAGTACTTC.

The rearrangement uses TRBV4-1 and TRBJ1-2; D is ambiguous. The CDR3 is made up of 15 amino acids. Trimming shortened V by 0 bases and J by 1 base, and 9 bases separated the two germline ends. Germline assignment: CDR1 MGHRA and CDR2 YSYEKL. CDR3: CASSQENTHNYGYTF. The CDR3 DNA reads as TGCGCCAGCAGCCAAGAAAACACGCATAACTATGGCTACACCTTC.

The chain links TRBV5-1 to TRBJ2-7, with 14 bases fitting TRBD2. Germline lookup yields CDR1 SGHRS and CDR2 YFSETQ. The CDR3 covers 16 residues. V trimming: 1 base; J trimming: 3 bases; junction bases outside the gene matches: 3. This chain's CDR3 is CASSLLGTSGSYEQYF. CDR3 coding DNA: TGCGCCAGCAGCTTGCTCGGGACTAGCGGGAGCTACGAGCAGTACTTC.

The V gene is TRBV28, the J gene TRBJ2-7, with 7 bases lining up with TRBD1. This CDR3 comprises 15 residues. The germline gives CDR1 MDHEN, CDR2 SYDVKM. The trim removed 6 bases at V and 0 bases at J, leaving 8 bases unmatched. The CDR3 region is CASSYPRTGSYEQYF. CDR3 nucleotides: TGTGCCAGCAGCTATCCCCGGACAGGCTCCTACGAGCAGTACTTC.

V is TRBV30 and J is TRBJ1-1; maybe TRBD1 (5 bases). The CDR3 covers 14 residues. V was trimmed by 0 bases and J by 6 bases, leaving 14 bases between them. CDR1 and CDR2 (germline): GTSNPN, SVGIG (reference sequence). The CDR3 nucleotides are TGTGCCTGGAGTGTACGGGGGGGGAGAGCTGAAGCTTTCTTT. This sequence encodes CAWSVRGGRAEAFF.

CDR3: CASSLRRRGRSPLHF. The CDR3 DNA follows: TGTGCCAGCAGCTTGAGGCGTCGTGGGCGTTCACCCCTCCACTTT. The J gene is TRBJ1-6, the V gene TRBV5-6, with D unresolved. The CDR3 extends over 15 amino acids. The germline gives CDR1 SGHDT, CDR2 YYEEEE. V lost 1 base to trimming and J lost 9 bases, with 14 bases between them.

This rearrangement joins TRBV4-1 to TRBJ2-7, with 9 bases identical to TRBD1. CDR1 and CDR2 (germline): MGHRA, YSYEKL. This CDR3 region has 15 residues. The J segment lost 5 bases and the V segment lost 2 bases, leaving 7 bases of the junction unmatched. CDR3 DNA: TGCGCCAGCAGCCAAAACAACGACAGGGGGGACGAGCAGTACTTC. Translating it yields CASSQNNDRGDEQYF.

This clone was detected only once. The V and J genes are TRBV7-8 and TRBJ2-7; no firm D call. Trimming took off 5 bases at V and 2 bases at J, with 10 bases between the two ends. The CDR3 totals 13 residues. In germline, CDR1 is SGHVS, CDR2 FQNEAQ. The CDR3 DNA is TGTGCCAGCAGCACAGACGGAGCCTACGAGCAGTACTTC. This translates into CASSTDGAYEQYF.

The rearrangement links TRBV7-9 to TRBJ1-4; weak D call: TRBD1 (6 bases). Looked up from germline, CDR1 is SEHNR and CDR2 is FQNEAQ (reference sequence). V dropped 5 bases and J dropped 4 bases, with 14 bases sitting between them. The CDR3 consists of 15 residues. CDR3 sequence: CASSPDWDNNEKLFF. CDR3 DNA sequence: TGTGCCAGCAGCCCAGACTGGGACAATAATGAAAAACTGTTTTTT.

The chain joins TRBV27 to TRBJ2-7; 11 positions match TRBD2. Germline CDR1 reads MNHEY; CDR2 reads SMNVEV (reference sequence). With V trimmed by 5 bases and J by 0 bases, 9 bases remained unmatched. CDR3 length equals 17 residues. CDR3 nucleotides: TGTGCCAGCAGTCCTACTCAGACTAGCGGGGCCTCCTACGAGCAGTACTTC. Its translation: CASSPTQTSGASYEQYF.

The chain employs TRBV5-1 and TRBJ2-3, with unresolved D. This CDR3 has 12 amino acids. Germline V CDR1 and CDR2: SGHRS, YFSETQ. Trimming removed 0 bases from V and 9 bases from J, with 8 bases in between. CDR3 coding DNA: TGCGCCAGCAGCTTGGACCAGCTGACGCAGTATTTT. Translating gives CASSLDQLTQYF.

This chain uses TRBV7-8 with TRBJ2-6, with a possible D match to TRBD1 (5 bases). V shed 2 bases and J shed 0 bases, with 11 bases lying between them. The length of the CDR3 is 17 residues. Germline V lookup: CDR1 SGHVS, CDR2 FQNEAQ. CDR3 in amino acids: CASSLFGQPSGANVLTF. CDR3 nucleotide sequence: TGTGCCAGCAGCTTATTCGGACAACCCTCTGGGGCCAACGTCCTGACTTTC.

This rearrangement joins TRBV28 to TRBJ2-1; no definite D call. CDR1 is MDHEN and CDR2 is SYDVKM in the germline V gene. This CDR3 has 13 amino acids. V dropped 5 bases and J dropped 10 bases, with 15 bases sitting between them. The CDR3 loop is CASSPFRAAEQFF. In DNA form, the CDR3 reads TGTGCCAGCAGTCCTTTTCGGGCGGCCGAGCAGTTCTTC.

The chain is built from TRBV28 and TRBJ2-1; 7 nucleotides align to TRBD1. There are 16 residues in the CDR3. Germline trimming cut 5 bases from V and 0 bases from J; bases unmatched to any gene: 7. Germline CDR1 and CDR2: MDHEN and SYDVKM. The CDR3 sequence: CASSGTTGSSYNEQFF. In DNA, the CDR3 is TGTGCCAGCAGTGGGACGACAGGGAGCTCCTACAATGAGCAGTTCTTC.